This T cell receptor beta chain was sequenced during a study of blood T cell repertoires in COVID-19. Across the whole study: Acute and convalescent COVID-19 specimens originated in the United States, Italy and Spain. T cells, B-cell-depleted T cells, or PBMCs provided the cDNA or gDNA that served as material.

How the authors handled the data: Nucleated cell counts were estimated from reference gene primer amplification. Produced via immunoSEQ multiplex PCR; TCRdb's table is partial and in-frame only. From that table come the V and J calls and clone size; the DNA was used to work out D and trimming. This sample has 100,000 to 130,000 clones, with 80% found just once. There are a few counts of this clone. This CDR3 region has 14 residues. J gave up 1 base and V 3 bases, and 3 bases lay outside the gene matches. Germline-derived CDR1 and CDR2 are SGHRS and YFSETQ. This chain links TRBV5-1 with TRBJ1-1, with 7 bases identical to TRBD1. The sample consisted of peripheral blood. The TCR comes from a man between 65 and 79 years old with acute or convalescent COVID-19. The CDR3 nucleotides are TGCGCCAGCAGCTCATGGACAGGGAACACTGAAGCTTTCTTT. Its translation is CASSSWTGNTEAFF.